These T cell receptor beta chains were read from a single sample in a study of blood T cell repertoires in COVID-19. Using immunoSEQ multiplex PCR, the repertoire was profiled, and TCRdb retains in-frame clones only, with some absent. In the table there are 100,000 to 150,000 clones, 84% of which are singletons. The specimen was peripheral blood. The receptors shown here come from a woman older than 75 with acute or convalescent COVID-19. Both conserved end residues are part of each CDR3. Fields, in order: J gene, clone size, D gene, V gene, CDR3 protein. D genes are given only for firm matches. Expanded clones get a size class; other rows say once, few or many, or leave the size out.

>TRBJ1-2|.|.|TRBV2
CASSRVTNYGYTF
>TRBJ1-5|.|.|TRBV7-8
CASSQRGNQPQHF
>TRBJ1-1|.|.|TRBV3-1/TRBV3-2
CASSQGRAGEAFF
>TRBJ1-4|.|.|TRBV19
CASSMVIVGEKLFF
>TRBJ2-1|once|TRBD2|TRBV7-2
CASSLAPPLRGGGNEQFF
>TRBJ2-1|.|.|TRBV11-2
CASSLDQGDNEQFF
>TRBJ2-1|.|TRBD2|TRBV2
CASSELAGAHNEQFF
>TRBJ2-5|.|.|TRBV7-9
CASSLTGIQETQYF
>TRBJ2-2|.|.|TRBV14
CASSQALNTGELFF
>TRBJ2-2|.|TRBD2|TRBV6-4
CASSELAGANTGELFF
>TRBJ1-1|few|.|TRBV7-2
CASRMNMVRYTEAFF
>TRBJ2-7|.|.|TRBV20-1
CSARDSHEQYF
>TRBJ2-7|.|TRBD2|TRBV10-2
CASRVAGGPYEQYF
>TRBJ2-5|.|TRBD1|TRBV7-2
CASSLGDRDQETQYF
>TRBJ2-1|.|TRBD1|TRBV7-2
CASSLLPGQAYNEQFF
>TRBJ1-1|.|.|TRBV10-1
CASSESRYTEAFF
>TRBJ1-4|.|TRBD1|TRBV5-1
CASSGQGQEKLFF
>TRBJ1-4|once|.|TRBV19
CASSMTENEKLFF
>TRBJ2-1|.|.|TRBV12-3/TRBV12-4
CASSFGSDEQFF
>TRBJ2-3|.|.|TRBV6-6
CASSPRKDTQYF
>TRBJ1-2|.|TRBD1|TRBV6-6
CASSFGQDGYGYTF
>TRBJ2-1|.|.|TRBV7-2
CASSLEAETYNEQFF
>TRBJ1-5|once|.|TRBV4-3
CASSQGAGGNQPQHF
>TRBJ1-6|.|.|TRBV5-6
CASSSYRVVGSPLHF
>TRBJ2-5|.|.|TRBV7-2
CASSSKGGSGDYQETQYF
>TRBJ2-2|.|TRBD1|TRBV3-1/TRBV3-2
CASSQATGFGGELFF
>TRBJ2-7|.|.|TRBV5-6
CASSLYSGSYEQYF
>TRBJ2-2|.|.|TRBV7-2
CASTPSRVQWTGELFF
>TRBJ1-1|.|TRBD1|TRBV6-2/TRBV6-3
CASSPTGTGRLTEAFF
>TRBJ2-3|.|TRBD2|TRBV5-1
CASSLGLAGMGTDTQYF
>TRBJ2-3|.|TRBD1|TRBV5-4
CASSADRGTDTQYF
>TRBJ1-2|.|TRBD1|TRBV30
CAWSFDRGSGYTF
>TRBJ2-5|.|TRBD1|TRBV6-1
CASSEYPTGVVKETQYF
>TRBJ2-7|.|TRBD2|TRBV18
CASSQTGLAEYEQYF